This T cell receptor (beta chain) emerged from a study of cytomegalovirus exposure and HLA in healthy donors. Regarding the study as a whole: The authors assumed roughly uniform sequencing depth across donors for presence/absence analyses. Some V segments, including TRBV6-2 and TRBV6-3, were excluded as indistinguishable. TCR sequences were mostly rare, though some public TCRs occurred in many donors. Sequences of the TCR beta chain were said to predict the HLA-A and HLA-B alleles of most subjects accurately.

A word on this clone: Its matching antigen is unknown.

CDR1 SGDLS and CDR2 YYNGEE come from the germline V gene. CDR3 size: 15 residues. Unmatched junction bases numbered 3, after V lost 2 bases and J lost 2 bases. It was with 60 Vbeta and 13 Jbeta primers that the PCR ran. The table came from immunoSEQ multiplex PCR; TCRdb's copy has only in-frame clones and leaves some out. The data show 150,000 to 200,000 clones, roughly 70% seen once. The chain joins TRBV9 to TRBJ2-3; the match to TRBD2 covers 9 bases. This TCR was sampled from a girl aged 10-17 years in good health and CMV-seronegative. Sample: PBMCs. Here the CDR3 reads CASSVWTSATDTQYF. The CDR3 region has the DNA TGTGCCAGCAGCGTTTGGACTAGCGCCACAGATACGCAGTATTTT.